This T cell receptor (beta chain) was observed in a study of T-cell memory formation after mild COVID-19. Trimming cost V 4 bases and J 1 base; bases outside gene matches: 16. Germline CDR1 MNHEY, CDR2 SMNVEV (reference sequence). The CDR3 runs to 18 residues. Regarding the study as a whole: Second-wave clones with a day 37 peak had unconfirmed SARS-CoV-2 specificity. Clones that contracted from day 15 to 85 were balanced CD4/CD8, while later expanders leaned CD4+. In pre-infection memory, a portion of responding clones appeared, which suggested that cross-reactive memory joined.

About this clonotype itself: The target antigen is unknown.

Constant-segment primers served in 5'RACE that generated TCR alpha and TCR beta cDNA libraries bearing sample barcodes and UMIs. TCRdb reanalysed the 5' RACE reads using MiXCR and keeps one entry per CDR3 protein. Of 150,000 to 200,000 distinct CDR3 sequences in the sample, about 14% were seen once. What was sequenced was PBMCs or a T cell subset sorted from them (not recorded which). The origin of this receptor is an adult woman who had mild COVID-19 (a few samples of this study predate the infection). Cell type and time point are not known. The V call is TRBV27, the J call TRBJ2-7, with TRBD1 matching over 7 bases. DNA of the CDR3: TGTGCCAGCAGTTCGCCACCGAGCCGGGACAGATTATCCTACGAGCAGTACTTC. Its translation: CASSSPPSRDRLSYEQYF.